This entry is about one T cell receptor (beta chain). The sample's time point: pre-treatment sample, taken before nivolumab and TIL therapy. This CDR3 has 16 amino acids. V was pared by 0 bases and J by 1 base, with 3 bases of the junction left unmatched. The germline V gene encodes CDR1 SGDLS and CDR2 YYNGEE. These data come from a study of TIL therapy for anti-PD-1-resistant metastatic lung cancer. Study overall: Patients had a median age of approximately 50 years (range about 35-80).

The libraries were made with immunoSEQ v3. TCRdb's table, derived via immunoSEQ multiplex PCR, lists solely in-frame clones and lacks some. The data show tens of thousands of clones, with approximately 83% seen just once and 4% to 6% held by the top ten. This chain connects TRBV9 to TRBJ2-3; 9 positions agree with TRBD2. The receptor's source is a person aged 25 to 79 with non-small cell lung cancer. This material consisted of blood, taken at baseline. The CDR3 sequence is CASSVGIAGGTDTQYF. In DNA form, the CDR3 reads TGTGCCAGCAGCGTAGGGATAGCGGGGGGCACAGATACGCAGTATTTT.